One sample yielded the 16 T cell receptor beta chains listed below, sequenced in a study of CXCR3-negative and CXCR3-positive naive CD8 T cells. In preparing the TRB cDNA libraries, 5' RACE with UMI labels was used. TCRdb re-called the 5' RACE reads, yielding one record per CDR3 amino acid sequence without DNA. The repertoire shows 45,000 or so distinct CDR3 sequences; the top ten hold roughly 1.5%. The sequencing input was naive CXCR3- CD8+ T cells from blood. Subset in this sample: CD45RO-CCR7+CD27+CD95- naive CD8+ T cells lacking CXCR3 (TNR3-). All receptors come from a human donor in good health. Some clones in this sample may be carry-over from other donors' samples.

The V call is TRBV29-1, the J call TRBJ2-5; TCRdb returns TRBD1, unconfirmable since there is no DNA. Germline assignment: CDR1 SQVTM and CDR2 ANQGSEA. The CDR3 has 17 residues. The CDR3 spells CSVEAWTANLLPETQYF.

This clonotype counts as medium-sized by frequency. The chain has TRBV29-1 and TRBJ2-2. The CDR3 contains 13 residues. Per germline, CDR1 SQVTM and CDR2 ANQGSEA. Here the CDR3 reads CSVRFTNTGELFF.

V usage is TRBV29-1 and J usage is TRBJ2-3; the TCRdb call, TRBD1, lacks DNA for checking. The germline V gene encodes CDR1 SQVTM and CDR2 ANQGSEA. The CDR3 consists of 14 residues. The CDR3 protein is CSGRGTGPPDTQYF.

This chain uses TRBV20-1 with TRBJ2-7; without DNA, the TCRdb call of TRBD2 cannot be checked. Germline V lookup: CDR1 DFQATT, CDR2 SNEGSKA (reference sequence). This CDR3 is 15 amino acids long. The CDR3 loop reads CSATQRGTLSYEQYF.

The CDR3 region is CASEGANNEQYF. The rearrangement uses TRBV28 and TRBJ2-7; checking the TCRdb D call of TRBD1 is not possible without DNA. CDR1 is MDHEN, CDR2 SYDVKM, per germline. The CDR3 is 12 residues long.

The V call is TRBV6-6, the J call TRBJ2-5; lacking DNA, the TRBD1 call made by TCRdb goes unchecked. Germline V gives CDR1 MNHNY, CDR2 SVGAGI (reference sequence). CDR3 size: 16 residues. The CDR3 here is CASSNERDRVRETQYF.

The CDR3 reads CASSPEAGEWPDTQYF. The chain joins TRBV7-2 to TRBJ2-3; TCRdb's D call of TRBD2 is untestable without DNA. CDR3 length: 16 residues. CDR1 and CDR2 from the germline V gene are SGHTA and FQGNSA.

V is TRBV28 and J is TRBJ2-5; as DNA is missing, the TRBD1 call by TCRdb cannot be tested. The CDR3 runs to 16 residues. Germline V lookup: CDR1 MDHEN, CDR2 SYDVKM. Here the CDR3 reads CASSYPSRGTQETQYF.

This CDR3 reads CASSSWDRGEVGELFF. This chain links TRBV28 with TRBJ2-2; the TCRdb D gene call, TRBD1, has no DNA to confirm it. The CDR3 loop spans 16 amino acids. Germline V lookup: CDR1 MDHEN, CDR2 SYDVKM. The full variable domain, its missing parts supplied by reference TRBV28 and TRBJ2-2, is DVKVTQSSRYLVKRTGEKVFLECVQDMDHENMFWYRQDPGLGLRLIYFSYDVKMKEKGDIPEGYSVSREKKERFSLILESASTNQTSMYLCASSSWDRGEVGELFFGEGSRLTVL.

This chain connects TRBV12-3 or TRBV12-4 to TRBJ2-2. The CDR3 is made up of 14 amino acids. CDR3 sequence: CASSLVQDTGELFF.

The chain employs TRBV20-1 and TRBJ2-1. Germline-derived CDR1 and CDR2 are DFQATT and SNEGSKA (reference sequence). The CDR3 has 13 residues. CDR3 residues: CSASEPRYNEQFF.

The rearrangement joins TRBV14 to TRBJ2-7; the D call from TCRdb, TRBD1, cannot be confirmed without DNA. The CDR3 consists of 13 residues. Germline lookup yields CDR1 SGHDN and CDR2 FVKESK. CDR3: CASSPRGRDEQYF.

This chain links TRBV20-1 with TRBJ1-4; TCRdb's D call, TRBD1, is unchecked because there is no DNA. The CDR3 totals 13 residues. The germline V gene encodes CDR1 DFQATT and CDR2 SNEGSKA (reference sequence). This chain's CDR3 is CSARDRGNEKLFF.

The chain couples TRBV4-2 to TRBJ2-7; TCRdb returns TRBD1, unconfirmable since there is no DNA. Germline V gene lookup returns CDR1 LGHNA and CDR2 YNFKEQ. The CDR3 runs 15 residues. The CDR3 is CASSQGVGGIGEQYF.

This chain connects TRBV28 to TRBJ2-1; the TRBD1 assignment by TCRdb is unverifiable without DNA. This CDR3 has 14 amino acids. CDR1 and CDR2 from the germline V gene are MDHEN and SYDVKM. The CDR3 reads CASSPGGGYNEQFF.

The chain recombines TRBV21-1 with TRBJ2-7; TCRdb indicates TRBD1, and absent DNA this call remains unverified. TRBV21-1 is deemed a pseudogene. This CDR3 has 17 residues. CDR3 sequence reads: CASSKALTRGSSYEQYF.